This TCR beta chain was sequenced during a study of read filtering for tumor transcriptome and immune sequencing. In the study overall: Roughly 8 patients were R-ISS I, 16 were R-ISS II, 6 or 7 were R-ISS III. DNase treatment preceded whole-transcriptome library preparation. Whole-study findings and limits: Correlation between methods rose after single-read clonotypes were removed.

This library used approximately 390 ng RNA and molecular barcoded adaptors spanning alpha/delta and beta/gamma chains. MiXCR, applied by TCRdb to the reads, yields one record per CDR3 protein. The repertoire holds roughly 93,000 distinct CDR3 sequences, with about 22% as singletons. Looked up from germline, CDR1 is SGHRS and CDR2 is YFSETQ. With 4 bases removed from V and 3 bases from J, the gap between germline ends came to 11 bases. CDR3 length: 14 residues. This clonotype has more than one count but fewer than ten. What it binds is unknown. V gene TRBV5-1 combines with J gene TRBJ1-5; TRBD1 might be the D (5 bases). This TCR came from a donor at least 40 years old with multiple myeloma. Input material: a population of CD138-negative cells sorted from bone marrow. In nucleotides, the CDR3 is TGCGCCAGCAGCAGGTCAGGGATCAATCAGCCCCAGCATTTT. Translation: CASSRSGINQPQHF.